This T cell receptor beta chain was sequenced during a study of CD8 T cells in ankylosing spondylitis. TCRdb itself ran the 5' RACE reads through MiXCR, one entry per CDR3 protein. The sample carries about 260,000 distinct CDR3 sequences, roughly 20% recorded once. J gave up 4 bases and V 6 bases, and 6 bases lay outside the gene matches. The CDR3 extends over 14 amino acids. The sample comprised blood, either unsorted or a sorted T cell fraction (not recorded which). J is TRBJ1-5 and V is TRBV12-3 or TRBV12-4; 7 nucleotides line up with TRBD1. The clonotype comes from a male donor with ankylosing spondylitis or in good health (not recorded which). The CDR3 DNA reads TGTGCCAGCAGGGCTACAGGGGTGAATCAGCCCCAGCATTTT. This sequence encodes CASRATGVNQPQHF.